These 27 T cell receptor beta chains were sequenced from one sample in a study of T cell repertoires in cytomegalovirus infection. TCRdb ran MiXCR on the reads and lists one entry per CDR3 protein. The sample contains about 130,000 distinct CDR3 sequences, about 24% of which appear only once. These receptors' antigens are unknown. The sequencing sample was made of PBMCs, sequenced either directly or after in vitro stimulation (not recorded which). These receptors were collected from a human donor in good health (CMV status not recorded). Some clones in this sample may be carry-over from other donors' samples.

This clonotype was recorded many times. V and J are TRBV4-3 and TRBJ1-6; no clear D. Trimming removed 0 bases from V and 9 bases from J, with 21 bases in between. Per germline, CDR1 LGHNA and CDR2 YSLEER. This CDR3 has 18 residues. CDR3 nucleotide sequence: TGCGCCAGCAGCCAAGAGGGTTGGGCTACGGATCGGGGTTCACCCCTCCACTTT. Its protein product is CASSQEGWATDRGSPLHF.

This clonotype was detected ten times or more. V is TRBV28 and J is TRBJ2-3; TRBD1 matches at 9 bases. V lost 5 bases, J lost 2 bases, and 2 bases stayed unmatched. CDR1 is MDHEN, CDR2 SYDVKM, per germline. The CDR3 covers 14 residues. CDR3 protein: CASSHRGPTDTQYF. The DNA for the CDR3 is TGTGCCAGCAGTCACAGGGGGCCCACAGATACGCAGTATTTT. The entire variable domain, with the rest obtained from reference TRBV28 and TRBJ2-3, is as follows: DVKVTQSSRYLVKRTGEKVFLECVQDMDHENMFWYRQDPGLGLRLIYFSYDVKMKEKGDIPEGYSVSREKKERFSLILESASTNQTSMYLCASSHRGPTDTQYFGPGTRLTVL.

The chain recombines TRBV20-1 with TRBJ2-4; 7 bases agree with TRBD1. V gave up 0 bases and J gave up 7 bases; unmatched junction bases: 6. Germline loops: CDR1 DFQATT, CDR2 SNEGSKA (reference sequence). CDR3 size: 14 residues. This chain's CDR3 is CSARDSGGRNIQYF. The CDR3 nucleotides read TGCAGTGCTAGAGATTCAGGGGGAAGGAACATTCAGTACTTC.

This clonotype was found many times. Here the CDR3 DNA reads TGTGCCAGCAGCTTAGGCGTTACAGGGACCGGGGCCAACGTCCTGACTTTC. Translated, it gives CASSLGVTGTGANVLTF. The J gene is TRBJ2-6, the V gene TRBV7-2; D perhaps matches TRBD1 (6 bases). V lost 1 base and J lost 4, with 14 bases in between. The CDR3 is 17 amino acids. Germline V lookup: CDR1 SGHTA, CDR2 FQGNSA.

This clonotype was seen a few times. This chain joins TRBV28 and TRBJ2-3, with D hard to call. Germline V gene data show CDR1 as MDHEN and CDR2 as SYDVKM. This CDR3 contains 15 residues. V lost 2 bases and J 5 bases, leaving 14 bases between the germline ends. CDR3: CASSLKPLAQDTQYF. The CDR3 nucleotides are TGTGCCAGCAGTTTAAAGCCTTTGGCCCAAGATACGCAGTATTTT.

The CDR3 coding sequence is TGTGCCAGCTCAAAGGCAGGGAGCTACGAGCAGTACTTC. Amino acids: CASSKAGSYEQYF. The J gene is TRBJ2-7, the V gene TRBV18; perhaps D is TRBD1 or TRBD2 (5 bases each). This CDR3 spans 13 amino acids. The V gene's germline CDR1 is KGHSH and CDR2 LQKENI. V was trimmed by 5 bases and J by 3 bases, leaving 11 bases between them.

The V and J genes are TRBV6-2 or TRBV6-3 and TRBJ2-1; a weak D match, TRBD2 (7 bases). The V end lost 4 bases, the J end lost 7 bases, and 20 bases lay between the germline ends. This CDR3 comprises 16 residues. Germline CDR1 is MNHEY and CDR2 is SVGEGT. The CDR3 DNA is TGTGCCAGCAGTTTGATACTGCGGGGGCGCTGGAATGAGCAGTTCTTC. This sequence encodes CASSLILRGRWNEQFF.

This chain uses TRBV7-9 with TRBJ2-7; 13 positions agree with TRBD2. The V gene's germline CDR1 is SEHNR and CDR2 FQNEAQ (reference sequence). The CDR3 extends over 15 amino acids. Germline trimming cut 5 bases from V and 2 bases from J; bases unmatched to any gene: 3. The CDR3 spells CASSRTSGRAYEQYF. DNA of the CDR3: TGTGCCAGCAGCCGCACTAGCGGGAGGGCCTACGAGCAGTACTTC.

The CDR3 coding sequence is TGTGCCAGCAGGGTCGGACTAGCGGGACAGCTCTACGAGCAGTACGTC. This codes for CASRVGLAGQLYEQYV. The chain links TRBV2 to TRBJ2-7, with 12 bases that match TRBD2. CDR1 is SNHLY, CDR2 FYNNEI, per germline. The J segment lost 3 bases and the V segment lost 6 bases, leaving 9 bases of the junction unmatched. The CDR3 sequence is 16 residues long.

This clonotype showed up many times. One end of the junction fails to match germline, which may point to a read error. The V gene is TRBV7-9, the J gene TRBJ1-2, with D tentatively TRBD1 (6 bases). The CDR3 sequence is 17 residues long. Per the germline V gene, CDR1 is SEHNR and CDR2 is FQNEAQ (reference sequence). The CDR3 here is CASSLSAQGWRSYGYTF. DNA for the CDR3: TGTGCTAGCAGCTTATCGGCCCAGGGGTGGCGCAGCTATGGCTACACCTTC.

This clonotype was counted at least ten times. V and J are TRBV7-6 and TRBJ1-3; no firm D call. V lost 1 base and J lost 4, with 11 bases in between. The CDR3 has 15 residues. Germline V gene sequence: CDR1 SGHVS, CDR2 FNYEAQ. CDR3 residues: CASSLGSPSGNTIYF. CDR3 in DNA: TGTGCCAGCAGCTTAGGCAGTCCATCAGGAAACACCATATATTTT. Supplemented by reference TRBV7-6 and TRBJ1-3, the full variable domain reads GAGVSQSPRYKVTKRGQDVALRCDPISGHVSLYWYRQALGQGPEFLTYFNYEAQQDKSGLPNDRFSAERPEGSISTLTIQRTEQRDSAMYRCASSLGSPSGNTIYFGEGSWLTVV.

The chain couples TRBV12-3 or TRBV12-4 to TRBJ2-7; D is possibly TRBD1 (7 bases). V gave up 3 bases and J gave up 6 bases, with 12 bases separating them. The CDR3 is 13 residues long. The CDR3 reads CASSFLQGGEQYV. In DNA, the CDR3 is TGTGCCAGCAGTTTTCTGCAGGGGGGCGAGCAGTACGTC.

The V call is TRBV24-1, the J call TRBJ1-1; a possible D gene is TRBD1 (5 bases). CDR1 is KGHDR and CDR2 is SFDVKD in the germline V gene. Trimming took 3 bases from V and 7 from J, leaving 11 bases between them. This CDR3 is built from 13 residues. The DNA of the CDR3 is TGTGCCACCAGTGATCAGTTAGACAGTGAAGCTTTCTTT. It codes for CATSDQLDSEAFF.

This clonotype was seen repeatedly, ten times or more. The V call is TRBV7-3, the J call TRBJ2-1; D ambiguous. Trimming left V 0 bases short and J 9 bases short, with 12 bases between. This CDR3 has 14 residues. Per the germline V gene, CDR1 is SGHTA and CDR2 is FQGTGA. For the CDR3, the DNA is TGTGCCAGCAGCTTAACGGGTTCGCAAAGTGAGCAGTTCTTC. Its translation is CASSLTGSQSEQFF.

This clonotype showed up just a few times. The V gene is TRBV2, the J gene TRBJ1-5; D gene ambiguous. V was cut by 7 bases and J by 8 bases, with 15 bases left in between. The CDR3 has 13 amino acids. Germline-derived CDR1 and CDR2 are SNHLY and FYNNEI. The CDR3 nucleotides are TGTGCCAGCAATAGGAACCTCGGGGAGCCCCAGCATTTT. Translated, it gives CASNRNLGEPQHF.

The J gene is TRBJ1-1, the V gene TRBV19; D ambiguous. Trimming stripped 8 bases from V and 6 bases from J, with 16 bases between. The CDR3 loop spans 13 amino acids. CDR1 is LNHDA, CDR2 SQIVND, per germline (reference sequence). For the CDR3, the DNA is TGTGCCAGTCGCCTACCCAAAAGCGCTGAAGCTTTCTTT. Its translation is CASRLPKSAEAFF.

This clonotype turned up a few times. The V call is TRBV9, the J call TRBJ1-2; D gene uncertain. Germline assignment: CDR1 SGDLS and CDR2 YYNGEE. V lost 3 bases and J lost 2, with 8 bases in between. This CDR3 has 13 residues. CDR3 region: CASSAGGNYGYTF. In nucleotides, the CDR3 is TGTGCCAGCAGCGCTGGAGGGAACTATGGCTACACCTTC.

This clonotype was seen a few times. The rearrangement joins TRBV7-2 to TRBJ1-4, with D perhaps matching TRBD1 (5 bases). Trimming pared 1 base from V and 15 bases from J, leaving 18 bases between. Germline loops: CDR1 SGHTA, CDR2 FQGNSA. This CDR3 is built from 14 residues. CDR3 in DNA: TGTGCCAGCAGCTTAGAATCAGGGCCGGCGCCTTTGTTTTTT. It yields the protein CASSLESGPAPLFF.

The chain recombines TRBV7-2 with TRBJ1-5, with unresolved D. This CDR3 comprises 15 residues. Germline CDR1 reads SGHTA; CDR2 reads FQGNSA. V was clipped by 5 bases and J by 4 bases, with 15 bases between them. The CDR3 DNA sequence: TGTGCCAGCAGCCCAGGCACAGCCTTTAATCAGCCCCAGCATTTT. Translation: CASSPGTAFNQPQHF. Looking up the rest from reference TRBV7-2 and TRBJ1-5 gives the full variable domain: GAGVSQSPSNKVTEKGKDVELRCDPISGHTALYWYRQSLGQGLEFLIYFQGNSAPDKSGLPSDRFSAERTGGSVSTLTIQRTQQEDSAVYLCASSPGTAFNQPQHFGDGTRLSIL.

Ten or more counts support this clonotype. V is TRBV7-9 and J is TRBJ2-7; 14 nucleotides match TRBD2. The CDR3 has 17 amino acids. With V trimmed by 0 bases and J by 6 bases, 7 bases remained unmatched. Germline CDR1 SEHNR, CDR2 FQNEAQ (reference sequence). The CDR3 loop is CASSLAHGTSGSFEQYF. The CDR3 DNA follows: TGTGCCAGCAGCTTAGCACATGGGACTAGCGGGAGCTTCGAGCAGTACTTC.

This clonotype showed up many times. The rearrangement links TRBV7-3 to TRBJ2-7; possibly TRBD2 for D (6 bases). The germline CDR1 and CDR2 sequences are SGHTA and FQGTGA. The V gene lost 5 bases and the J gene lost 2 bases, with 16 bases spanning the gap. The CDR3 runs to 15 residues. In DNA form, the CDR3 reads TGTGCCAGCAGCCCTGGGATAGGGGAGGCCTACGAGCAGTACTTC. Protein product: CASSPGIGEAYEQYF. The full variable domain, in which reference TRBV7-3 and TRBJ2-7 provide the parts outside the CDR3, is GAGVSQTPSNKVTEKGKYVELRCDPISGHTALYWYRQSLGQGPEFLIYFQGTGAADDSGLPNDRFFAVRPEGSVSTLKIQRTERGDSAVYLCASSPGIGEAYEQYFGPGTRLTVT.

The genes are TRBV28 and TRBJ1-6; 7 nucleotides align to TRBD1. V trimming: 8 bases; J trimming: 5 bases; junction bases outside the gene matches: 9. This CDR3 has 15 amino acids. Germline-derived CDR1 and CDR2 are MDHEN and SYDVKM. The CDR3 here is CASRPSTGDNSPLHF. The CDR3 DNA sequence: TGTGCCAGCCGCCCCTCCACAGGGGATAATTCACCCCTCCACTTT.

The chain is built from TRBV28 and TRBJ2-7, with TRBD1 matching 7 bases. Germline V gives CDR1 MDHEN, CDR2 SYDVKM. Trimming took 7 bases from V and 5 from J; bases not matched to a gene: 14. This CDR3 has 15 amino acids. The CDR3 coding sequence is TGTGCCAGCACTTTCCAAGGCAGGGGGAGTGACGAGCAGTACTTC. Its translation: CASTFQGRGSDEQYF.

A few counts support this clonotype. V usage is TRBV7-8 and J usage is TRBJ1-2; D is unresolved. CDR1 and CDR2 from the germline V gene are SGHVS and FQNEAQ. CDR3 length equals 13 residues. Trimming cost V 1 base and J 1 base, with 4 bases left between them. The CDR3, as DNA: TGTGCCAGCAGCTTAGGGATTAACTATGGCTACACCTTC. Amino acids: CASSLGINYGYTF.

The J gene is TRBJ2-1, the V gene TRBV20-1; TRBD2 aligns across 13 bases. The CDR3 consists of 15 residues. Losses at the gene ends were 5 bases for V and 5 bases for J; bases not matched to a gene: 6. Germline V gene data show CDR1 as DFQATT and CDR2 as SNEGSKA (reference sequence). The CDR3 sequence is CSAAGLAGVHNEQFF. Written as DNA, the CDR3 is TGCAGTGCTGCCGGACTAGCGGGAGTGCACAATGAGCAGTTCTTC.

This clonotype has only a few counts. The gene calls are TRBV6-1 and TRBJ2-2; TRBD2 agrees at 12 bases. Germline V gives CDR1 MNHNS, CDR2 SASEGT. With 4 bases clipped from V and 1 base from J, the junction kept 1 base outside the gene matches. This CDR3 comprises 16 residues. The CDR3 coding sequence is TGTGCCAGCAGTGTGACTAGCGGGAGGAACACCGGGGAGCTGTTTTTT. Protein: CASSVTSGRNTGELFF.

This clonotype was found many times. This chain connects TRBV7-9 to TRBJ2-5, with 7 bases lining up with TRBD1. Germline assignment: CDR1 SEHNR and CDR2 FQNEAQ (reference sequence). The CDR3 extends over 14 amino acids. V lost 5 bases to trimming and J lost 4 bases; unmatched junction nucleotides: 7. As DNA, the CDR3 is TGTGCCAGCAGCCTTCCGACAGGGAGAGAGACCCAGTACTTC. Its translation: CASSLPTGRETQYF.